The clone carrying this T cell receptor beta chain occurred many times. Antigen: not known. The sample originates from a study of spatial heterogeneity in lung cancer. Study-level points and caveats: Ubiquitous, expanded tumor-derived TCRs were more frequently observed in blood at resection than at follow-up.

Regarding time point: sample taken at primary tumor resection. Sequencing of whole RNA from tumor, nontumor lung or frozen PBMC involved no sorting. Germline V CDR1 and CDR2: MGHRA, YSYEKL. This CDR3 spans 12 amino acids. V was pared by 2 bases and J by 8 bases, with 9 bases between. MiXCR, run by TCRdb on the 5' RACE reads, gives a single entry per CDR3 protein. The data hold 40,000 to 45,000 distinct CDR3 sequences, with about 13% observed a single time. This chain joins TRBV4-1 and TRBJ1-1; D remains unclear. The sequence was obtained from a male donor with early-stage non-small cell lung cancer. Sequences were derived from PBMCs, sampled at surgery. The CDR3 sequence is CASSQNEQEAFF. CDR3 DNA: TGCGCCAGCAGCCAAAACGAACAGGAAGCTTTCTTT.